The rows below give T cell receptor beta chains drawn from one sample of a study of cytomegalovirus exposure and HLA in healthy donors. Produced via immunoSEQ multiplex PCR; TCRdb's table is partial and in-frame only. The table lists roughly 120,000 clones, 80% to 90% of them singletons. Sequenced input: PBMCs. The receptor set was obtained from a man younger than 35 in good health and CMV-seropositive. Both conserved end residues are part of each CDR3. Fields, in order: clone size, J gene, D gene, V gene, CDR3 length, CDR3 protein, CDR3 DNA. D genes are given only for firm matches. Only part of the rows carry a size: once, few, many, or a class if the clone is expanded.

clone size: -
J gene: TRBJ2-7
D gene: -
V gene: TRBV6-5
CDR3 length: 12
CDR3 protein: CASRGATHEQYF
CDR3 DNA: TGTGCCAGCAGGGGAGCTACGCACGAGCAGTACTTC

clone size: -
J gene: TRBJ1-1
D gene: -
V gene: TRBV6-1
CDR3 length: 11
CDR3 protein: CASRGRPRAFF
CDR3 DNA: TGTGCCAGCAGGGGTAGGCCCAGGGCTTTCTTT

clone size: few
J gene: TRBJ2-1
D gene: -
V gene: TRBV6-4
CDR3 length: 15
CDR3 protein: CASSDSAGSYNEQFF
CDR3 DNA: TGTGCCAGCAGTGACTCCGCAGGGTCCTACAATGAGCAGTTCTTC

clone size: -
J gene: TRBJ1-2
D gene: -
V gene: TRBV30
CDR3 length: 10
CDR3 protein: CAWSSVGYTF
CDR3 DNA: TGTGCCTGGAGTTCTGTCGGCTACACCTTC

clone size: once
J gene: TRBJ1-5
D gene: -
V gene: TRBV9
CDR3 length: 14
CDR3 protein: CASSVDQGDQPQHF
CDR3 DNA: TGTGCCAGCAGCGTAGACCAGGGTGATCAGCCCCAGCATTTT

clone size: -
J gene: TRBJ2-1
D gene: -
V gene: TRBV5-1
CDR3 length: 12
CDR3 protein: CASSLAGGEQFF
CDR3 DNA: TGCGCCAGCAGCTTGGCCGGGGGAGAGCAGTTCTTC

clone size: -
J gene: TRBJ1-4
D gene: TRBD1
V gene: TRBV7-8
CDR3 length: 15
CDR3 protein: CASSPRAGGKEKLFF
CDR3 DNA: TGTGCCAGCAGCCCAAGGGCAGGGGGAAAAGAAAAACTGTTTTTT

clone size: -
J gene: TRBJ1-3
D gene: -
V gene: TRBV28
CDR3 length: 15
CDR3 protein: CASSRRDLGRNTIYF
CDR3 DNA: TGTGCCAGCAGTCGCCGGGATTTGGGCAGAAACACCATATATTTT

clone size: -
J gene: TRBJ2-4
D gene: -
V gene: TRBV21-1
CDR3 length: 17
CDR3 protein: CASSKGGTPYGKNIQYF
CDR3 DNA: TGTGCCAGCAGCAAAGGAGGGACACCCTACGGCAAAAACATTCAGTACTTC

clone size: -
J gene: TRBJ2-1
D gene: TRBD1
V gene: TRBV25-1
CDR3 length: 15
CDR3 protein: CASSDRDRIYNEQFF
CDR3 DNA: TGTGCCAGCAGTGATCGGGACAGAATTTACAATGAGCAGTTCTTC

clone size: -
J gene: TRBJ1-1
D gene: -
V gene: TRBV5-1
CDR3 length: 13
CDR3 protein: CASSLDTGTEAFF
CDR3 DNA: TGCGCCAGCAGCTTGGACACAGGCACTGAAGCTTTCTTT

clone size: -
J gene: TRBJ2-5
D gene: TRBD1
V gene: TRBV7-7
CDR3 length: 13
CDR3 protein: CASSLGTAETQYF
CDR3 DNA: TGTGCCAGCAGCCTCGGGACAGCCGAGACCCAGTACTTC

clone size: -
J gene: TRBJ1-5
D gene: TRBD1
V gene: TRBV7-2
CDR3 length: 16
CDR3 protein: CASSRTGYIPNQPQHF
CDR3 DNA: TGTGCCAGCAGCCGGACAGGGTATATCCCTAATCAGCCCCAGCATTTT

clone size: -
J gene: TRBJ1-2
D gene: -
V gene: TRBV5-1
CDR3 length: 13
CDR3 protein: CASQADINYGYTF
CDR3 DNA: TGCGCCAGCCAGGCGGACATTAACTATGGCTACACCTTC

clone size: -
J gene: TRBJ1-3
D gene: -
V gene: TRBV7-9
CDR3 length: 18
CDR3 protein: CASSFGTGRPTEGNTIYF
CDR3 DNA: TGTGCCAGCAGCTTTGGTACAGGCAGACCTACTGAGGGAAACACCATATATTTT

clone size: once
J gene: TRBJ2-2
D gene: TRBD2
V gene: TRBV5-6
CDR3 length: 18
CDR3 protein: CASSLGLAGALNTGELFF
CDR3 DNA: TGTGCCAGCAGCTTAGGTCTAGCGGGGGCCCTGAACACCGGGGAGCTGTTTTTT

clone size: -
J gene: TRBJ2-2
D gene: -
V gene: TRBV11-2
CDR3 length: 14
CDR3 protein: CASRGAMNTGELFF
CDR3 DNA: TGTGCCAGCAGGGGGGCTATGAACACCGGGGAGCTGTTTTTT

clone size: -
J gene: TRBJ1-2
D gene: TRBD1
V gene: TRBV28
CDR3 length: 15
CDR3 protein: CASRSGQGAIYGYTF
CDR3 DNA: TGTGCCAGCAGATCGGGACAGGGGGCTATCTATGGCTACACCTTC

clone size: -
J gene: TRBJ1-6
D gene: TRBD1
V gene: TRBV27
CDR3 length: 14
CDR3 protein: CASSSGTGVGPLHF
CDR3 DNA: TGTGCCAGCAGTTCCGGGACAGGGGTGGGACCCCTCCACTTT

clone size: -
J gene: TRBJ2-1
D gene: TRBD2
V gene: TRBV7-2
CDR3 length: 15
CDR3 protein: CASRGSGTSGVEQFF
CDR3 DNA: TGTGCCAGCAGGGGCTCCGGGACTAGCGGGGTTGAGCAGTTCTTC

clone size: -
J gene: TRBJ2-5
D gene: TRBD2
V gene: TRBV2
CDR3 length: 16
CDR3 protein: CASSPMRAGGVETQYF
CDR3 DNA: TGTGCCAGCAGCCCTATGCGAGCGGGGGGTGTGGAGACCCAGTACTTC

clone size: -
J gene: TRBJ1-3
D gene: -
V gene: TRBV10-2
CDR3 length: 15
CDR3 protein: CASSNDIVGGNTIYF
CDR3 DNA: TGCGCCAGCAGCAATGACATCGTTGGGGGAAACACCATATATTTT

clone size: once
J gene: TRBJ1-3
D gene: -
V gene: TRBV15
CDR3 length: 14
CDR3 protein: CATSRDGPPDTIYF
CDR3 DNA: TGTGCCACCAGCAGAGATGGGCCCCCGGACACCATATATTTT

clone size: -
J gene: TRBJ2-2
D gene: -
V gene: TRBV6-6
CDR3 length: 15
CDR3 protein: CASSHGRFSTGELFF
CDR3 DNA: TGTGCCAGCAGTCACGGGAGATTTAGCACCGGGGAGCTGTTTTTT

clone size: -
J gene: TRBJ1-4
D gene: TRBD1
V gene: TRBV6-5
CDR3 length: 13
CDR3 protein: CASSTGTGESLFF
CDR3 DNA: TGTGCCAGCAGCACTGGGACAGGGGAAAGCCTGTTTTTT

clone size: -
J gene: TRBJ1-5
D gene: TRBD1
V gene: TRBV30
CDR3 length: 14
CDR3 protein: CAWSAGQGDQPQHF
CDR3 DNA: TGTGCCTGGAGTGCAGGACAGGGGGACCAGCCCCAGCATTTT

clone size: -
J gene: TRBJ1-5
D gene: TRBD1
V gene: TRBV5-6
CDR3 length: 13
CDR3 protein: CASSPGTGRPQHF
CDR3 DNA: TGTGCCAGCAGCCCTGGGACAGGGAGGCCCCAGCATTTT